These 10 T cell receptor beta chains share one sample of origin, sequenced in a study of T cell responses to AZD1222 COVID-19 vaccine. This table comes from immunoSEQ multiplex PCR, and its TCRdb copy is limited to in-frame clones, with some not included. The sample gives roughly 120,000 clones, more than 85% of which show up once; roughly 2.6% is in the top ten. The input for sequencing was peripheral blood, taken on day 0 of AZD1222 vaccination. Receptors originate from an adult in good health.

The chain combines TRBV6-5 with TRBJ1-2; TRBD1 agrees at 10 bases. CDR3 length: 15 amino acids. CDR1 and CDR2 (germline): MNHEY, SVGAGI. With V trimmed by 7 bases and J by 8 bases, 13 bases remained unmatched. The CDR3 region has the DNA TGTGCCAGCACCACTATGGACAGGGGGACCGGGGGCTACACCTTC. Translation: CASTTMDRGTGGYTF.

CDR3 DNA: TGTGCCAGCAGCGCCGCCGGGACCGGTTATAGCAATCAGCCCCAGCATTTT. It encodes CASSAAGTGYSNQPQHF. The chain joins TRBV11-2 to TRBJ1-5; perhaps TRBD1 as D (5 bases). CDR1 and CDR2 from the germline V gene are SGHAT and FQNNGV. The germline V and J ends were trimmed by 5 bases and 0 bases, with 17 bases remaining between them. The length of the CDR3 is 17 residues.

The genes are TRBV19 and TRBJ1-5, with TRBD1 matching 9 bases. This CDR3 spans 14 amino acids. The ends lost 4 bases at V and 4 bases at J; junction bases unmatched: 2. Germline V lookup: CDR1 LNHDA, CDR2 SQIVND (reference sequence). CDR3 sequence: CASSRGTGNQPQHF. The CDR3 nucleotides are TGTGCCAGTAGTAGGGGGACAGGGAATCAGCCCCAGCATTTT.

This clone showed up just once. The CDR3 sequence is CASSPGPSRSYNSPLHF. The CDR3 DNA reads as TGTGCCAGCAGTCCCGGGCCCTCCCGCTCCTATAATTCACCCCTCCACTTT. This chain links TRBV7-2 with TRBJ1-6, with D uncertain. V was pared by 6 bases and J by 0 bases, with 15 bases between. Germline V gives CDR1 SGHTA, CDR2 FQGNSA. The length of the CDR3 is 17 residues.

This clone has just one count. V usage is TRBV7-9 and J usage is TRBJ2-6; D is perhaps TRBD1 (5 bases). Germline V lookup: CDR1 SEHNR, CDR2 FQNEAQ (reference sequence). This CDR3 has 18 residues. Trimming pared 2 bases from V and 0 bases from J, leaving 14 bases between. The CDR3 DNA reads as TGTGCCAGCAGCTTAAGGGGCTTCACCCGCTCTGGGGCCAACGTCCTGACTTTC. Translation gives CASSLRGFTRSGANVLTF.

The chain links TRBV5-1 to TRBJ2-1; 7 bases align to TRBD1. There are 15 residues in the CDR3. The V and J ends lost 6 bases and 9 bases, in that order; junction bases with no gene match: 15. Germline V CDR1 and CDR2: SGHRS, YFSETQ. CDR3 bases: TGCGCCAGCACCACCCGGGACAGCAGAGAGGGTGAGCAGTTCTTC. It translates to CASTTRDSREGEQFF. The variable domain in full, completed from reference TRBV5-1 and TRBJ2-1, reads KAGVTQTPRYLIKTRGQQVTLSCSPISGHRSVSWYQQTPGQGLQFLFEYFSETQRNKGNFPGRFSGRQFSNSRSEMNVSTLELGDSALYLCASTTRDSREGEQFFGPGTRLTVL.

Comment on this clone: One end of the junction varies from germline; a read error may be responsible. The V and J genes are TRBV7-7 and TRBJ1-6; TRBD1 matches at 7 bases. The CDR3 is made up of 17 amino acids. Germline V gives CDR1 SSHAT, CDR2 FNYEAQ (reference sequence). The CDR3 DNA reads TGTGCTAGCAGCTTAGGCCTAAGGACAGGCTATAATTCACCCCTCCACTTT. This codes for CASSLGLRTGYNSPLHF. Complete variable domain (other parts from reference TRBV7-7 and TRBJ1-6): GAGVSQSPRYKVTKRGQDVTLRCDPISSHATLYWYQQALGQGPEFLTYFNYEAQPDKSGLPSDRFSAERPEGSISTLTIQRTEQRDSAMYRCASSLGLRTGYNSPLHFGNGTRLTVT.

V gene TRBV28 combines with J gene TRBJ1-2, with a weak D call TRBD1 (5 bases). The germline gives CDR1 MDHEN, CDR2 SYDVKM. This CDR3 comprises 11 residues. Trimming took off 6 bases at V and 7 bases at J, with 9 bases between the two ends. CDR3 sequence reads: CASRSGSGYTF. CDR3 coding DNA: TGTGCCAGCAGATCAGGGTCTGGCTACACCTTC.

Only one count was recorded for this clone. The chain joins TRBV7-2 to TRBJ1-2; no clear D gene. V lost 2 bases to trimming and J lost 3 bases, with 10 bases between them. The CDR3 is 14 amino acids. The germline V gene encodes CDR1 SGHTA and CDR2 FQGNSA. Here the CDR3 reads CASSLSVSDYGYTF. The CDR3 region has the DNA TGTGCCAGCAGCTTATCAGTGTCGGACTATGGCTACACCTTC.

This clone was seen more than once but under ten times. The chain combines TRBV7-9 with TRBJ1-1, with TRBD1 matching over 8 bases. V lost 4 bases and J lost 1; bases outside the gene matches: 11. Germline assignment: CDR1 SEHNR and CDR2 FQNEAQ (reference sequence). The CDR3 has 17 amino acids. CDR3 nucleotide sequence: TGTGCCAGCAGCTCATATTCAGGGGGCGCCGGGAACACTGAAGCTTTCTTT. Amino acid sequence: CASSSYSGGAGNTEAFF. Full variable domain (rest looked up from reference TRBV7-9 and TRBJ1-1): DTGVSQNPRHKITKRGQNVTFRCDPISEHNRLYWYRQTLGQGPEFLTYFQNEAQLEKSRLLSDRFSAERPKGSFSTLEIQRTEQGDSAMYLCASSSYSGGAGNTEAFFGQGTRLTVV.